These T cell receptor beta chains were read from a single sample in a study of beta chain features in type 1 diabetes. Assay: immunoSEQ multiplex PCR; the TCRdb copy retains only in-frame clones and omits some. The profile shows 95,000 to 150,000 clones, 17% of them singletons. Source material: central memory CD4+ T cells from blood. The receptors were gathered from a man younger than 30 with type 1 diabetes. Both conserved end residues are part of each CDR3. A D gene is named only where the DNA matches it firmly. A row's size may be missing; if present it is once, few, many or a size class.

j_call d_call clone_size v_call cdr3_nt cdr3_aa
TRBJ1-2 - few TRBV29-1 TGCAGCGTTCAGGGTCGGGGGGCGAACTATGGCTACACCTTC CSVQGRGANYGYTF
TRBJ2-1 - - TRBV29-1 TGCAGCGTTGATGGGAAGGGAGATGAGCAGTTCTTC CSVDGKGDEQFF
TRBJ1-3 - few TRBV7-6 TGTGCCAGCAGCTTAGGGAACACCATATATTTT CASSLGNTIYF
TRBJ2-7 - - TRBV11-2 TGTGCCAGCAGCTTAGAAATCTACGAGCAGTACTTC CASSLEIYEQYF
TRBJ2-3 - few TRBV10-3 TGTGCCATCAGTGAGCACAGGGTGGGAAACAGCCCAGATACGCAGTATTTT CAISEHRVGNSPDTQYF
TRBJ2-5 - few TRBV29-1 TGCAGCGTTGTAGGCCACAGGGAAGAGACCCAGTACTTC CSVVGHREETQYF
TRBJ2-1 - few TRBV6-1 TGTGCCAGCAGTGGGCGGGCGCCGACCTACAATGAGCAGTTCTTC CASSGRAPTYNEQFF
TRBJ2-1 TRBD2 - TRBV29-1 TGCAGCGGTGAGGGGCTAGCGGGAGGTGATGAGCAGTTCTTC CSGEGLAGGDEQFF
TRBJ2-5 - few TRBV19 TGTGCCAGTAGTATAGTCGGCAGGGTCCAAGAGACCCAGTACTTC CASSIVGRVQETQYF
TRBJ2-5 - - TRBV29-1 TGCAGCGCTTCATACCAGGGTCAAGAGTACTTC CSASYQGQEYF
TRBJ2-1 TRBD2 few TRBV7-2 TGTGCCAGCAGCTTAGGACTAGCGGACCCCTCCTACAATGAGCAGTTCTTC CASSLGLADPSYNEQFF
TRBJ2-3 TRBD1 - TRBV30 TGTGCCTGGAGTGTAGGACAGGACGGGGATACGCAGTATTTT CAWSVGQDGDTQYF
TRBJ2-5 - few TRBV5-5 TGTGCCAGCAGCCTGGCTGCGGGGCAAGAGACCCAGTACTTC CASSLAAGQETQYF
TRBJ2-3 TRBD2 - TRBV5-1 TGCGCCAGCAGCTTGGCCTCCGGGAGGGCCAGAGATACGCAGTATTTT CASSLASGRARDTQYF
TRBJ2-1 - - TRBV2 TGTGCCAGCAGTGATGACTACGAGACGGAGTTCTTC CASSDDYETEFF
TRBJ2-1 - - TRBV7-6 TGTGCCAGCAGCTCGAGGGGAGGTGAGCAGTTCTTC CASSSRGGEQFF
TRBJ1-3 - few TRBV29-1 TGCAGCGTTGCCGGCGACGGCAGCTCTGGAAACACCATATATTTT CSVAGDGSSGNTIYF
TRBJ1-2 - few TRBV6-5 TGTGCCAGCAAAAAACCCGATTACTATGGCTACACCTTC CASKKPDYYGYTF
TRBJ2-6 - few TRBV30 TGTGCCTGGGTTGGGTCATTAGGGGCCGGGGCCAACGTCCTGACTTTC CAWVGSLGAGANVLTF
TRBJ2-3 - - TRBV2 TGTGCCAGCAGTGCCCAGAGTCGAGATACGCAGTATTTT CASSAQSRDTQYF
TRBJ2-3 TRBD1 - TRBV7-6 TGTGCCAGCAGCCTTAGACAGGGGCGGGAAAAGCAGTATTTT CASSLRQGREKQYF
TRBJ2-4 TRBD2 - TRBV2 TGTGCCAGCAGTGATAGCGGGGAGGACATTCAGTACTTC CASSDSGEDIQYF
TRBJ1-1 - - TRBV7-3 TGTGCCAGCAGCTTAAGTGGCATGAACACTGAAGCTTTCTTT CASSLSGMNTEAFF
TRBJ2-5 TRBD2 few TRBV27 TGTGCCAGCAGACTAGCGGGGCCCCAAGAGACCCAGTACTTC CASRLAGPQETQYF
TRBJ2-7 TRBD1 few TRBV6-5 TGTGCCAGCAGTTACTCACAGGGGGCAATCTACGAGCAGTACTTC CASSYSQGAIYEQYF
TRBJ2-1 - many TRBV7-7 TGTGCTAGCAGCTTATGGGAGGGGGATCCCGATGAGCAGTTCTTC CASSLWEGDPDEQFF
TRBJ1-1 - - TRBV25-1 TGTGCCAGCAGTGGAGGGCGTTGGGCTTTCTTT CASSGGRWAFF
TRBJ1-2 - - TRBV15 TGTGCCACCAGCCTCGGGGCCGATTTGCTTAACTATGGCTACACCTTC CATSLGADLLNYGYTF
TRBJ2-3 - few TRBV7-8 TGTGCCAGCAGCCCGGGCCTAGACAAAGATACGCAGTATTTT CASSPGLDKDTQYF
TRBJ1-4 - - TRBV2 TGTGCCAGCAGTGAAGGTACCTCGGGTGAAAAACTGTTTTTT CASSEGTSGEKLFF
TRBJ2-3 TRBD2 - TRBV9 TGTGCCAGCAGCGTAGGACTAGCGGGGGATACTACGCAGTATTTT CASSVGLAGDTTQYF
TRBJ1-4 TRBD1 - TRBV5-1 TGCGCCAGCAGGGTCACAGGGGCAACTAATGAAAAACTGTTTTTT CASRVTGATNEKLFF
TRBJ2-3 - few TRBV5-1 TGCGCCAGCAGCGCGACGTCGTCTAGCACAGATACGCAGTATTTT CASSATSSSTDTQYF
TRBJ2-5 TRBD1 - TRBV5-1 TGCGCCAGCAGCATACATACCGGGACAGGGGTAGCGACCCAGTACTTC CASSIHTGTGVATQYF
TRBJ2-5 - few TRBV5-4 TGTGCCAGCAGCTTGCGGACGCAAGAGACCCAGTACTTC CASSLRTQETQYF
TRBJ2-5 TRBD1 few TRBV13 TGTGCCAGCAGCCGCCGGACAGGGGGCCAGGAGACCCAGTACTTC CASSRRTGGQETQYF
TRBJ2-2 TRBD1 - TRBV29-1 TGCAGCGTTGAAGATCTCTATCAGGGGGTAGGCACCGGGGAGCTGTTTTTT CSVEDLYQGVGTGELFF
TRBJ2-1 TRBD2 many TRBV29-1 TGCAGCGTTGACGGAGCTAGCGGGGTCCCAGATAAGCAGTTCTTC CSVDGASGVPDKQFF
TRBJ2-7 - - TRBV29-1 TGCAGCGTTGTACTGGGACCGCCGAAACTCGACGAGCAGTACTTC CSVVLGPPKLDEQYF
TRBJ2-7 - - TRBV30 TGTGCCTGGAGTAGAGACAGCTACGAGCAGTACTTC CAWSRDSYEQYF
TRBJ1-2 TRBD1 once TRBV9 TGTGCCAGCAGCCCTCACGTTTCCGGGACAGACTATGGCTACACCTTC CASSPHVSGTDYGYTF
TRBJ2-7 TRBD2 - TRBV30 TGTGCCTGGAGTGTACGTCTAGCGGGCGAGCAGTACTTC CAWSVRLAGEQYF
TRBJ1-1 - - TRBV19 TGTGCCAGTAGTAGGTTGCCGGCGAACACTGAAGCTTTCTTT CASSRLPANTEAFF
TRBJ1-5 - few TRBV12-2 TGTGCAAGTCGCTTACAGGGTTTGCAGGGCAATCAGCCCCAGCATTTT CASRLQGLQGNQPQHF